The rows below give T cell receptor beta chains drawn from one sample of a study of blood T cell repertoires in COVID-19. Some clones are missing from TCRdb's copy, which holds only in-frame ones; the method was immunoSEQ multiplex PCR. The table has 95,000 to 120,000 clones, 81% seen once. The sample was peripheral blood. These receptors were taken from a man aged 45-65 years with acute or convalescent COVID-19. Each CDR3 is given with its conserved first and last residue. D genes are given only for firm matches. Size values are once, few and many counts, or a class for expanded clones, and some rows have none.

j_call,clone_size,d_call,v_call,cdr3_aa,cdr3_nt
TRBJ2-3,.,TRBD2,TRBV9,CASSVGRGITDTQYF,TGTGCCAGCAGCGTAGGGCGGGGGATAACAGATACGCAGTATTTT
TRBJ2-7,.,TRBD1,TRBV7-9,CASSLGRGLSYEQYF,TGTGCCAGCAGCTTAGGCAGGGGGTTGTCCTACGAGCAGTACTTC
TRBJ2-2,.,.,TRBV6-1,CASSEGLAGELFF,TGTGCCAGCAGTGAAGGGCTCGCCGGGGAGCTGTTTTTT
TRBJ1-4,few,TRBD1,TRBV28,CASSFAERQGEKLFF,TGTGCCAGCAGTTTCGCCGAGAGACAGGGTGAAAAACTGTTTTTT
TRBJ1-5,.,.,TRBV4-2,CASSPRQSNQPQHF,TGTGCCAGCAGCCCCCGACAGAGCAATCAGCCCCAGCATTTT
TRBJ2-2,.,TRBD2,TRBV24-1,CATSDWGTSYTGELFF,TGTGCCACCAGTGATTGGGGGACTAGTTACACCGGGGAGCTGTTTTTT
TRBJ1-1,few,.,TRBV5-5,CASSLGDRTNTEAFF,TGTGCCAGCAGCTTAGGCGACAGGACAAACACTGAAGCTTTCTTT
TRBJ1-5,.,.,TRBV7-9,CASSRDNSNQPQHF,TGTGCCAGCAGCCGGGACAATAGCAATCAGCCCCAGCATTTT
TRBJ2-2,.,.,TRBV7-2,CASSPRQSVGGELFF,TGTGCCAGCAGCCCCAGACAGTCCGTGGGGGGGGAGCTGTTTTTT
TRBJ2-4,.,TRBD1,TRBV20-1,CSASGQVRNIQYF,TGCAGTGCTAGTGGACAGGTTCGAAACATTCAGTACTTC
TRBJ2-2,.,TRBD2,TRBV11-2,CASSSGLAMTGELFF,TGTGCCAGCAGCTCGGGACTAGCTATGACCGGGGAGCTGTTTTTT
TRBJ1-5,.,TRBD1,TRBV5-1,CASRPGQGDFGQPQHF,TGCGCCAGCAGACCGGGACAGGGGGATTTCGGGCAGCCCCAGCATTTT
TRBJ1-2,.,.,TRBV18,CASSPPAQGHGYTF,TGTGCCAGCTCACCACCAGCACAGGGCCATGGCTACACCTTC
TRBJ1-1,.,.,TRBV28,CASSFMQAEAFF,TGTGCCAGCAGTTTTATGCAGGCTGAAGCTTTCTTT
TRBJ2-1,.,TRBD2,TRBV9,CASSSAGGPSYNEQFF,TGTGCCAGCAGCTCAGCGGGGGGGCCCTCCTACAATGAGCAGTTCTTC
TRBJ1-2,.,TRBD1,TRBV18,CASSPPNLQGANYGYTF,TGTGCCAGCTCACCACCGAACCTCCAGGGGGCTAACTATGGCTACACCTTC
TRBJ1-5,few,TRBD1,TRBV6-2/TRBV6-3,CASSYPTGYQPQHF,TGTGCCAGCAGTTACCCGACAGGGTATCAGCCCCAGCATTTT
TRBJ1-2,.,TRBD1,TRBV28,CASSSGQGLGGYTF,TGTGCCAGCAGTTCCGGACAGGGCTTGGGCGGCTACACCTTC
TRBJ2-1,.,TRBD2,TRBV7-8,CASSLASSGIYNEQFF,TGTGCCAGCAGCTTAGCTTCTAGCGGGATCTACAATGAGCAGTTCTTC
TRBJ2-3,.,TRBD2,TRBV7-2,CASSSIYSGGTDTQYF,TGTGCCAGCAGCTCGATCTATAGCGGGGGCACAGATACGCAGTATTTT
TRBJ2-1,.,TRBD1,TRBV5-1,CASSLAEGQVSEQFF,TGCGCCAGCAGCTTGGCCGAGGGACAGGTGAGCGAGCAGTTCTTC
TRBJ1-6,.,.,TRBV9,CASSVDRGHSPLHF,TGTGCCAGCAGCGTAGACCGGGGTCATTCACCCCTCCACTTT
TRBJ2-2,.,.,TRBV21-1,CASSTAQGADTGELFF,TGTGCCAGCAGCACAGCCCAGGGGGCGGACACCGGGGAGCTGTTTTTT
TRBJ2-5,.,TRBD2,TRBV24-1,CATSDVTSGGAKTQYF,TGTGCCACCAGTGATGTGACTAGCGGGGGGGCGAAGACCCAGTACTTC
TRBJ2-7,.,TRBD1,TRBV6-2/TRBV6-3,CASSDRQGRHEQYF,TGTGCCAGCAGCGACCGACAGGGTCGACACGAGCAGTACTTC
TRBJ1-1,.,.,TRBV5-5,CASSLDGTSSEAFF,TGTGCCAGCAGCTTGGATGGGACTTCCTCTGAAGCTTTCTTT
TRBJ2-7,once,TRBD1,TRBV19,CASSATGATYEQYF,TGTGCCAGTAGTGCCACAGGGGCAACCTACGAGCAGTACTTC
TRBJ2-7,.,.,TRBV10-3,CAISESDRNYEQYF,TGCGCCATCAGTGAGTCTGACAGGAACTACGAGCAGTACTTC
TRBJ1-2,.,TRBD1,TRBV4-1,CASSPLALYSPGQGYFYGYTF,TGCGCCAGCAGCCCCCTGGCGCTTTATTCCCCGGGACAGGGATACTTCTATGGCTACACCTTC
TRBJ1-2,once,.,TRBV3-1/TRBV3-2,CASTQTSKGSGYTF,TGTGCCAGCACCCAAACCTCAAAGGGGTCTGGCTACACCTTC
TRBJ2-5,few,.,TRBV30,CAWGDRDGGTQYF,TGTGCCTGGGGGGACCGGGACGGGGGGACCCAGTACTTC
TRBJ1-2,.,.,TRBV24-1,CATSGENYGYTF,TGTGCCACCAGTGGGGAGAACTATGGCTACACCTTC
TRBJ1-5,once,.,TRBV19,CASSIDRNYQPQHF,TGTGCCAGTAGTATCGACAGGAACTATCAGCCCCAGCATTTT
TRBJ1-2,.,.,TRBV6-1,CASSEASGTNYGYTF,TGTGCCAGCAGTGAAGCGTCGGGGACTAACTATGGCTACACCTTC
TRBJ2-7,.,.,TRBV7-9,CASSNQAYEQYF,TGTGCCAGCAGCAATCAGGCCTACGAGCAGTACTTC
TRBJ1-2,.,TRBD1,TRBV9,CASSVPDRGYYGYTF,TGTGCCAGCAGCGTACCCGACAGGGGATACTATGGCTACACCTTC
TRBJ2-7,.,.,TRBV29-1,CSVRQGTYEQYF,TGCAGCGTTCGCCAGGGAACCTACGAGCAGTACTTC
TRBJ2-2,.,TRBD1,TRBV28,CASSRQGAGTGELFF,TGTGCCAGCAGTCGGCAGGGGGCCGGCACCGGGGAGCTGTTTTTT
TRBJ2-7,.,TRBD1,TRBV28,CASSFVGTGVVGEQYF,TGTGCCAGCAGTTTCGTTGGGACAGGGGTCGTGGGCGAGCAGTACTTC
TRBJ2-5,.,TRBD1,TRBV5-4,CASSLAGGQETQYF,TGTGCCAGCAGCTTGGCAGGGGGCCAAGAGACCCAGTACTTC
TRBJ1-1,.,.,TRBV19,CASSNRNTEAFF,TGTGCCAGTAGTAATAGAAACACTGAAGCTTTCTTT
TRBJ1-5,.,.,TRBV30,CAWSVQGLPQHF,TGTGCCTGGAGTGTCCAGGGTCTGCCCCAGCATTTT
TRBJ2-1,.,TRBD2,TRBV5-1,CASSGGLAGWNEQFF,TGCGCCAGCAGCGGAGGACTAGCGGGGTGGAATGAGCAGTTCTTC
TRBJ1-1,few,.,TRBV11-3,CASSSGSGAGTEAFF,TGTGCCAGCAGCTCAGGTTCAGGGGCAGGCACTGAAGCTTTCTTT
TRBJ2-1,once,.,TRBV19,CASSIDWRASYNEQFF,TGTGCCAGTAGTATAGATTGGAGGGCTTCCTACAATGAGCAGTTCTTC
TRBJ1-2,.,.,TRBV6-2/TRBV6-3,CASSPRGRTNYGYTF,TGTGCCAGCAGCCCTAGAGGGAGGACTAACTATGGCTACACCTTC